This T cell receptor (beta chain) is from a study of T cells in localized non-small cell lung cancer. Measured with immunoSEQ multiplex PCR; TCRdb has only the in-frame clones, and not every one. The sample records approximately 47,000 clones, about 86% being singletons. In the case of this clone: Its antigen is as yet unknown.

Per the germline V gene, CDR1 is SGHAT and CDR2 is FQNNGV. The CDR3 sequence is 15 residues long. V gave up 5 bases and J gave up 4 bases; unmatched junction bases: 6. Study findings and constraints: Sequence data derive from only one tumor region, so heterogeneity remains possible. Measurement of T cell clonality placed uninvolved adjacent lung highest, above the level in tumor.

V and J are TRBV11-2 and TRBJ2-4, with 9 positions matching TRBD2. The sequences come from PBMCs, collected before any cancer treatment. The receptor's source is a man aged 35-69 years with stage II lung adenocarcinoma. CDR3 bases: TGTGCCAGCAGCACCCGACTAGCGGTGAAAAACATTCAGTACTTC. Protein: CASSTRLAVKNIQYF.